The T cell receptor (beta chain) described here comes from a study of blood T cell repertoires in COVID-19. Background on the study: Samples representing acute and convalescent COVID-19 were sourced from the United States, Italy and Spain. Sample material is recorded as cDNA or gDNA derived from T cells, B-cell-depleted T cells, or PBMCs.

The CDR3 totals 13 residues. V was pared by 10 bases and J by 3 bases, with 13 bases between. Germline assignment: CDR1 SGHAT and CDR2 FQNNGV. Original analysis: Nucleated cell number was recorded as an estimate derived from reference gene primer amplification. Sequenced by immunoSEQ multiplex PCR; TCRdb stores in-frame clones only, minus some. V, J and clone size are those of that table, while D and trimming were read from the DNA. The table has about 440,000 clones, approximately 90% seen once. The chain joins TRBV11-2 to TRBJ2-1; D unresolved. This receptor was taken from a woman in her thirties with acute or convalescent COVID-19. The sequencing sample was made of peripheral blood. The CDR3 bases are TGTGCCACCACGCTAACGAACTACAATGAGCAGTTCTTC. Translation: CATTLTNYNEQFF.